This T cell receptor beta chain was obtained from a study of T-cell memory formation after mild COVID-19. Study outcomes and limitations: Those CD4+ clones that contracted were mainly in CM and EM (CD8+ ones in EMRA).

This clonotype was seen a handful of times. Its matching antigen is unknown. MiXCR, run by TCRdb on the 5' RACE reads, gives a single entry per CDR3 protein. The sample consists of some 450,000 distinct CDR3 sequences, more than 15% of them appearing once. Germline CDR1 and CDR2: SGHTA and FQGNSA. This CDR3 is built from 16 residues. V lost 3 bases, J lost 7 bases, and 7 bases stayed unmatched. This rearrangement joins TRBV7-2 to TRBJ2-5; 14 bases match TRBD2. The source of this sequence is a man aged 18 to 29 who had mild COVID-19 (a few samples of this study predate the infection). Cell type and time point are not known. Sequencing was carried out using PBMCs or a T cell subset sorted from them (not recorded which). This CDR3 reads CASSFGLAGGPGTQYF. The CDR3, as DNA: TGTGCCAGCAGCTTTGGACTAGCGGGGGGCCCTGGGACCCAGTACTTC. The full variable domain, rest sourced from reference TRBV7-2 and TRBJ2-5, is GAGVSQSPSNKVTEKGKDVELRCDPISGHTALYWYRQSLGQGLEFLIYFQGNSAPDKSGLPSDRFSAERTGGSVSTLTIQRTQQEDSAVYLCASSFGLAGGPGTQYFGPGTRLLVL.